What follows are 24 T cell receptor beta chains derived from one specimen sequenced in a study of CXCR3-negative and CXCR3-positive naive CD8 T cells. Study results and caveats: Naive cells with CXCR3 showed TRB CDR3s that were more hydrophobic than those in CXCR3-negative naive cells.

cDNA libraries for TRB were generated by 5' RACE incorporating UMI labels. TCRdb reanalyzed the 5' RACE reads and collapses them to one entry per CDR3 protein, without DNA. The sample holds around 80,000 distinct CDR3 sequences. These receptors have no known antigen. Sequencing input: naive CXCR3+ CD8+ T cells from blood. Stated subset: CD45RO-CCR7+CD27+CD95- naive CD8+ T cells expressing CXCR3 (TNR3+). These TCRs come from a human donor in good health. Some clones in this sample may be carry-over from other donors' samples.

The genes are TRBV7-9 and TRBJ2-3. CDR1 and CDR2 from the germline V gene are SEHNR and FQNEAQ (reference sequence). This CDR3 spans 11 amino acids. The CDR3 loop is CASRFQDTQYF.

CDR3 protein: CASSQEGLTDTQYF. The J gene is TRBJ2-3, the V gene TRBV4-1; the TCRdb D gene call, TRBD2, has no DNA to confirm it. CDR1 is MGHRA, CDR2 YSYEKL, per germline. CDR3 size: 14 residues.

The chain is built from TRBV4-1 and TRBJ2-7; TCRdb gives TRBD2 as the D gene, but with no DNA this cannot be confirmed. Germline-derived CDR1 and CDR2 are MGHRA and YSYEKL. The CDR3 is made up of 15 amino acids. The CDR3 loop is CASSQGGTSGYEQYF.

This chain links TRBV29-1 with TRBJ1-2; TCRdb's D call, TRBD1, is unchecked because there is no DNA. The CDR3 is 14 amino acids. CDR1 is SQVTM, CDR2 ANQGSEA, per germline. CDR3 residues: CSVERQGSNYGYTF.

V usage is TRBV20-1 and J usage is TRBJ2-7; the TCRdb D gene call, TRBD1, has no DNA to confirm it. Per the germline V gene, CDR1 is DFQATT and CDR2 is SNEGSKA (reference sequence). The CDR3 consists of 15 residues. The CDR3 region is CSARDTTGLTYEQYF.

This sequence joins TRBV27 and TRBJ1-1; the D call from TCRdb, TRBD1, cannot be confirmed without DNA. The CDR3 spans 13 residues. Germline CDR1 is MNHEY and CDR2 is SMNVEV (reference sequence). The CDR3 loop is CASSITQGTEAFF.

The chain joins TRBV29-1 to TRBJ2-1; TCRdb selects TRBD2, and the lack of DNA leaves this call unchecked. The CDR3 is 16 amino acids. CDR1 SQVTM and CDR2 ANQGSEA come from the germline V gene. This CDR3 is CSVESSGTSGYNEQFF.

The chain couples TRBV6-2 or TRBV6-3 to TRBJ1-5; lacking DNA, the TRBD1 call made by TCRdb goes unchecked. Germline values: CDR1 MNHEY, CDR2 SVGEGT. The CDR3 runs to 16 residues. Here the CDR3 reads CASSYPDRGLDQPQHF.

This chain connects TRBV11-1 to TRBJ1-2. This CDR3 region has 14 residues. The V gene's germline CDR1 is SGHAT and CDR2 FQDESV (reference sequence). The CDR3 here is CASSPDYSNYGYTF. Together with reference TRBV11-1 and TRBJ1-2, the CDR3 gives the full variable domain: EAEVAQSPRYKITEKSQAVAFWCDPISGHATLYWYRQILGQGPELLVQFQDESVVDDSQLPKDRFSAERLKGVDSTLKIQPAELGDSAMYLCASSPDYSNYGYTFGSGTRLTVV.

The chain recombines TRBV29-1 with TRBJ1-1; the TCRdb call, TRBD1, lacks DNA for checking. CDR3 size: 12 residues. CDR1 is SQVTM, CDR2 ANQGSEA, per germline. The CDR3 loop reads CSVVKGPSEAFF.

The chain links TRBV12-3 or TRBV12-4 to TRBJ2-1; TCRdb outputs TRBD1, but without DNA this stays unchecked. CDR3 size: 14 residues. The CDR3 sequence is CAITGTRPTNEQFF.

The CDR3 reads CATSPPFDSYNEQFF. The chain joins TRBV24-1 to TRBJ2-1; no DNA is available, so the TRBD1 call from TCRdb remains unchecked. This CDR3 region has 15 residues. The germline V gene encodes CDR1 KGHDR and CDR2 SFDVKD.

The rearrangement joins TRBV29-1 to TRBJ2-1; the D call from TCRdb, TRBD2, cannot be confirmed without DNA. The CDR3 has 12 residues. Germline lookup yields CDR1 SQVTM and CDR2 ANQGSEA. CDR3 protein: CSVEREGNEKFF.

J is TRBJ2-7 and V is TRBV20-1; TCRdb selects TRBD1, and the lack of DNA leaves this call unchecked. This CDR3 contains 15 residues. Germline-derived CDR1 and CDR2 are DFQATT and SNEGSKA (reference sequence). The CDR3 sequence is CSARSYGGSTYEQYF.

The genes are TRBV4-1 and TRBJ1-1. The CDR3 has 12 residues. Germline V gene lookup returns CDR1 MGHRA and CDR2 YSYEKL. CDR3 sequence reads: CASSQERTEAFF.

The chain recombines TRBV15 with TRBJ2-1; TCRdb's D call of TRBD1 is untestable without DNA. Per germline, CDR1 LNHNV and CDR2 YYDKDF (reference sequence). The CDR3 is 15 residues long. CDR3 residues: CATSRDRGRYNEQFF.

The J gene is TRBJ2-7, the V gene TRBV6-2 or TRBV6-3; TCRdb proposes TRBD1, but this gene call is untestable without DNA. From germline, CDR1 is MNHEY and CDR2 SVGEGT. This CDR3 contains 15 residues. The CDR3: CASRLDRGLSYEQYF.

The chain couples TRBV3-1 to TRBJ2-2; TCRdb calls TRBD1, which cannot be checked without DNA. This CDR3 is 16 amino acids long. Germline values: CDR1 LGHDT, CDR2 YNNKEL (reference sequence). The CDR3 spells CASSHAGPLNTGELFF.

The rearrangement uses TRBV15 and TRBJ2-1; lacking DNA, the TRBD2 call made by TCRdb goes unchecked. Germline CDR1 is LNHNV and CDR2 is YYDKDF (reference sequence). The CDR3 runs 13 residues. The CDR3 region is CATSIGLAYEQFF.

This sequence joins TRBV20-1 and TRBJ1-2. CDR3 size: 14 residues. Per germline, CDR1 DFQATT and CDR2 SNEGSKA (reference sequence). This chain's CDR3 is CSARDGPANYGYTF.

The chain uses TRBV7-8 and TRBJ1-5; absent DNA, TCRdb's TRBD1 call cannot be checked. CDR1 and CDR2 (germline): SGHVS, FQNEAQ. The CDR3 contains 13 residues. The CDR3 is CASNPGGNQPQHF.

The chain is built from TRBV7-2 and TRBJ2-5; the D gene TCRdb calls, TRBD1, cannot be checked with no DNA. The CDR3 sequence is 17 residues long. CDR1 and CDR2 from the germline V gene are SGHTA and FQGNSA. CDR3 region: CASSSMRGGGSQETQYF.

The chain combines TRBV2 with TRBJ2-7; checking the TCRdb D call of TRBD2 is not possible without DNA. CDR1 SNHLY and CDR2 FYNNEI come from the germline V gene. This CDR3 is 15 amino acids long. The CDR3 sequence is CASSDIAGGAYEQYF. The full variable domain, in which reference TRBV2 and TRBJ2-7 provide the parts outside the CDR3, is EPEVTQTPSHQVTQMGQEVILRCVPISNHLYFYWYRQILGQKVEFLVSFYNNEISEKSEIFDDQFSVERPDGSNFTLKIRSTKLEDSAMYFCASSDIAGGAYEQYFGPGTRLTVT.

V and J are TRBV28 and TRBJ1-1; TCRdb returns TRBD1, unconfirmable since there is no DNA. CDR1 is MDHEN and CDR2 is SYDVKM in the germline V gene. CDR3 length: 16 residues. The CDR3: CASSFRYREMDTEAFF.